The 24 T cell receptor beta chains below were found in one sample sequenced in a study of regulatory T cells in long-lasting Graves disease. Arm-PCR of CDR3 regions with iRepertoire HTBI primers generated TCR beta libraries. MiXCR, run by TCRdb on the multiplex PCR reads, gives a single entry per CDR3 protein. The data contain roughly 500,000 distinct CDR3 sequences, around an eighth of them singletons. Time point reported: newly diagnosed GD, antithyroid drugs for less than 3 months. Construction of the TCR library relied on RNA isolated from PBMCs. These same data were also listed under a study on T cells in Graves' hyperthyroidism and ophthalmopathy.

The material was peripheral blood mononuclear cells (PBMCs), obtained at new diagnosis, from a patient treated with antithyroid drugs. All receptors derive from a man between 25 and 39 years old with Graves disease.

This clonotype has ten or more counts. The V and J genes are TRBV20-1 and TRBJ2-7; weak D call: TRBD1 (5 bases). The CDR3 runs to 13 residues. Per the germline V gene, CDR1 is DFQATT and CDR2 is SNEGSKA (reference sequence). Deletions cut 6 bases from V and 2 bases from J, with 14 bases between. The CDR3, as DNA: TGCAGTGCGTGGGGCAGGGTAGCCTACGAGCAGTACTTC. Translation gives CSAWGRVAYEQYF.

In its sample, this clonotype was seen many times. The V call is TRBV6-5, the J call TRBJ1-2, with 12 positions matching TRBD1. Looked up from germline, CDR1 is MNHEY and CDR2 is SVGAGI. This CDR3 has 15 amino acids. Trimming cost V 4 bases and J 4 bases; bases outside gene matches: 4. CDR3 bases: TGTGCCAGCAGTTCTGGGACAGGGGGCAGCTATGGCTACACCTTC. Translating it yields CASSSGTGGSYGYTF.

There are many counts of this clonotype. V is TRBV30 and J is TRBJ1-1; D is undetermined. The V end lost 1 base, the J end lost 7 bases, and 7 bases lay between the germline ends. Germline assignment: CDR1 GTSNPN and CDR2 SVGIG (reference sequence). CDR3 length equals 11 residues. CDR3 coding DNA: TGTGCCTGGAGTGGCCCCGGTGAAGCTTTCTTT. Its protein product is CAWSGPGEAFF.

A few counts support this clonotype. The chain has TRBV20-1 and TRBJ2-1; 10 bases align to TRBD2. Per germline, CDR1 DFQATT and CDR2 SNEGSKA (reference sequence). The V and J ends lost 0 bases and 6 bases, in that order; junction bases with no gene match: 5. This CDR3 is built from 15 residues. This chain's CDR3 is CSARDLLAGTNEQFF. The CDR3, as DNA: TGCAGTGCTAGAGATCTACTAGCGGGAACCAATGAGCAGTTCTTC.

This clonotype was counted ten times or more. V usage is TRBV24-1 and J usage is TRBJ2-5, with 7 bases aligning to TRBD1. Germline assignment: CDR1 KGHDR and CDR2 SFDVKD. This CDR3 region has 11 residues. Losses at the gene ends were 10 bases for V and 3 bases for J; bases not matched to a gene: 1. CDR3 residues: CATQGEETQYF. CDR3 nucleotide sequence: TGTGCCACGCAGGGGGAAGAGACCCAGTACTTC.

There are many counts of this clonotype. The chain recombines TRBV5-4 with TRBJ2-3; D is unresolved. Germline loops: CDR1 SGHNT, CDR2 YYREEE (reference sequence). V was pared by 0 bases and J by 4 bases, with 9 bases between. The CDR3 is made up of 14 amino acids. Here the CDR3 DNA reads TGTGCCAGCAGCTTGGCCGGTCGATCAGATACGCAGTATTTT. Protein: CASSLAGRSDTQYF.

This chain links TRBV10-2 with TRBJ2-7; no reliable D call. The CDR3 has 13 amino acids. V lost 6 bases and J 7 bases, leaving 16 bases between the germline ends. Germline V gives CDR1 WSHSY, CDR2 SAAADI. CDR3 amino acids: CASRVRTIGEQYF. As DNA, the CDR3 is TGCGCCAGCAGGGTTAGGACCATTGGGGAGCAGTACTTC.

There are many counts of this clonotype. The CDR3 region is CASSFGAGVSYEQYF. The CDR3 DNA sequence: TGTGCCAGCAGTTTTGGAGCGGGAGTCTCCTACGAGCAGTACTTC. The gene calls are TRBV27 and TRBJ2-7; 8 bases align to TRBD2. J lost 0 bases, V lost 3 bases, and 4 bases had no gene match. Germline V lookup: CDR1 MNHEY, CDR2 SMNVEV (reference sequence). The length of the CDR3 is 15 residues.

This clonotype showed up many times. The chain combines TRBV7-9 with TRBJ2-1; 9 bases agree with TRBD1. The CDR3 spans 15 residues. With 4 bases clipped from V and 8 bases from J, the junction kept 9 bases outside the gene matches. Germline assignment: CDR1 SEHNR and CDR2 FQNEAQ (reference sequence). DNA for the CDR3: TGTGCCAGCAGCTCAGCCCAGACAGGGGGTTATGAGCAGTTCTTC. Residues: CASSSAQTGGYEQFF.

This clonotype was seen many times. The chain combines TRBV12-3 or TRBV12-4 with TRBJ2-3; a weak D match, TRBD2 (7 bases). The CDR3 spans 14 residues. Trimming stripped 5 bases from V and 4 bases from J, with 13 bases between. CDR3 DNA: TGTGCCAGCAGTCCCCAGGGGAGGGCAGATACGCAGTATTTT. Its protein is CASSPQGRADTQYF.

The gene calls are TRBV5-1 and TRBJ2-7; 11 nucleotides agree with TRBD1. CDR1 is SGHRS, CDR2 YFSETQ, per germline. This CDR3 comprises 14 residues. With V trimmed by 0 bases and J by 8 bases, 4 bases remained unmatched. DNA of the CDR3: TGCGCCAGCAGCTTGGGCGGACAGGGGGCTAAGCAGTACTTC. It encodes CASSLGGQGAKQYF.

This clonotype was observed many times. The chain uses TRBV11-2 and TRBJ2-7; D is unclear. This CDR3 region has 11 residues. The V gene's germline CDR1 is SGHAT and CDR2 FQNNGV. V gave up 10 bases and J gave up 2 bases, with 9 bases separating them. DNA of the CDR3: TGTGCCACCTCCGTAGCCTACGAGCAGTACTTC. Amino acid sequence: CATSVAYEQYF.

In its sample, this clonotype was seen once. A clone one base away is much larger, so this may be a read error. V usage is TRBV24-1 and J usage is TRBJ2-3, with 9 bases that match TRBD2. The germline V gene has CDR1 KGHDR and CDR2 SFDVKD. The CDR3 extends over 14 amino acids. The V gene end was trimmed by 9 bases and the J gene end by 3 bases; junction bases not matched to a gene: 6. The CDR3 coding sequence is TGTGCCACCGACTCCGGACTAGCGACAGATACGCAGTATTTT. This gives the protein CATDSGLATDTQYF.

Only a few counts were recorded for this clonotype. This chain uses TRBV10-3 with TRBJ2-1; TRBD2 matches at 12 bases. CDR3 size: 16 residues. CDR1 is ENHRY and CDR2 is SYGVKD in the germline V gene. The V and J ends lost 3 bases and 6 bases, in that order; junction bases with no gene match: 6. The CDR3 here is CAISDPGLAGFNEQFF. The CDR3 DNA is TGTGCCATCAGTGACCCCGGACTAGCGGGGTTCAATGAGCAGTTCTTC.

The chain carries TRBV5-4 and TRBJ2-1; D may be TRBD1 (6 bases). The germline V gene encodes CDR1 SGHNT and CDR2 YYREEE (reference sequence). CDR3 length: 15 amino acids. The V end was cut by 6 bases, the J end by 6 bases, with 19 bases between. The CDR3 coding sequence is TGTGCCAGCAACCTTTGGGCAGGGGAGTTCAATGAGCAGTTCTTC. Translation: CASNLWAGEFNEQFF.

This clonotype was found a few times. The CDR3 loop reads CATSDLTVTGRAYEQFF. CDR3 nucleotide sequence: TGTGCCACCAGTGATTTGACCGTGACTGGACGCGCCTATGAGCAGTTCTTC. The chain couples TRBV24-1 to TRBJ2-1, with D uncertain. This CDR3 has 17 residues. Trimming took off 0 bases at V and 8 bases at J, with 19 bases between the two ends. Germline values: CDR1 KGHDR, CDR2 SFDVKD.

This clonotype was picked up a small number of times. The chain couples TRBV6-2 or TRBV6-3 to TRBJ1-2; 9 nucleotides align to TRBD1. From germline, CDR1 is MNHEY and CDR2 SVGEGT. After removal of 5 bases from V and 1 base from J, the junction contained 20 bases not matched to a gene. The CDR3 has 20 amino acids. CDR3 sequence: CASSPPPPRTGALFNYGYTF. The CDR3 DNA sequence: TGTGCCAGCAGTCCACCCCCCCCCAGGACAGGGGCTCTATTTAACTATGGCTACACCTTC.

This clonotype occurred many times. This sequence joins TRBV27 and TRBJ2-3; the D gene could be TRBD1 or TRBD2 (5 bases each). CDR1 and CDR2 (germline): MNHEY, SMNVEV (reference sequence). The V end lost 6 bases, the J end lost 10 bases, and 23 bases lay between the germline ends. This CDR3 is built from 15 residues. The chain's CDR3 is CASSLVGRTFESQYF. CDR3 bases: TGTGCCAGCAGCTTAGTGGGACGGACCTTTGAGTCGCAGTATTTT.

This clonotype was seen repeatedly, ten times or more. The J gene is TRBJ1-2, the V gene TRBV9, with no clear D. Germline V lookup: CDR1 SGDLS, CDR2 YYNGEE. CDR3 length equals 16 residues. Between the trimmed V and J ends, which lost 0 bases and 0 bases, there was a span of 12 bases. The CDR3 spells CASSVGSRPANYGYTF. The CDR3 coding sequence is TGTGCCAGCAGCGTAGGGTCCCGGCCAGCTAACTATGGCTACACCTTC.

The table lists this clonotype with a few counts. The chain employs TRBV14 and TRBJ1-6; D uncertain. V was cut by 6 bases and J by 7 bases, with 13 bases left in between. Germline V gene sequence: CDR1 SGHDN, CDR2 FVKESK. The CDR3 sequence is 14 residues long. CDR3 nucleotide sequence: TGTGCCAGCAGACTAAGTATCCCAAATTCACCCCTCCACTTT. Amino acid sequence: CASRLSIPNSPLHF.

This clonotype was recorded at least ten times. This rearrangement joins TRBV29-1 to TRBJ1-2; TRBD1 aligns across 8 bases. The V gene end was trimmed by 3 bases and the J gene end by 8 bases; junction bases not matched to a gene: 8. This CDR3 contains 13 residues. Per germline, CDR1 SQVTM and CDR2 ANQGSEA. Here the CDR3 DNA reads TGCAGCGTTGAGTCAGGGGGCGCGAGAGGCTACACCTTC. Translation gives CSVESGGARGYTF.

The chain has TRBV3-1 and TRBJ2-1; D possibly corresponds to TRBD1 (8 bases). The ends were cut back, 3 bases at V and 15 bases at J, with 15 bases in the middle. Per germline, CDR1 LGHDT and CDR2 YNNKEL (reference sequence). There are 12 residues in the CDR3. CDR3 sequence: CASSHGQGGRFF. The DNA for the CDR3 is TGTGCCAGCAGCCATGGACAGGGCGGGAGGTTCTTC.

This clonotype was seen at least ten times. This sequence joins TRBV7-2 and TRBJ2-7; D might be TRBD2 (6 bases). The V end was cut by 5 bases, the J end by 0 bases, with 14 bases between. Germline values: CDR1 SGHTA, CDR2 FQGNSA. This CDR3 is 15 amino acids long. This CDR3 reads CASSRTGRDSYEQYF. CDR3 coding DNA: TGTGCCAGCAGCCGAACGGGGCGGGACTCCTACGAGCAGTACTTC.

This clonotype was seen ten or more times. The chain has TRBV29-1 and TRBJ2-7, with D tentatively TRBD1 (6 bases). The CDR3 has 15 residues. Germline values: CDR1 SQVTM, CDR2 ANQGSEA. V gave up 6 bases and J gave up 0 bases, with 18 bases separating them. CDR3 residues: CSVALDRYSSYEQYF. The CDR3 DNA is TGCAGCGTGGCCCTAGACAGGTACAGCTCCTACGAGCAGTACTTC.